This is a list of T cell receptor beta chains from one sample in a study of tumor-infiltrating lymphocytes in primary liver carcinoma. Each CDR3 protein is one row after TCRdb ran MiXCR on the multiplex PCR reads. The sample records 300,000 to 350,000 distinct CDR3 sequences, 65% being singletons. The sequencing sample was made of peripheral blood. The receptors were sampled from a man aged 35-49 years with primary liver carcinoma and hepatitis B virus infection. Each CDR3 is given with its conserved first and last residue. Not all rows give a size; the values are once, few, many and, for expanded clones, a class.

V,size,J,CDR3
TRBV4-3,many,TRBJ1-2,CASSQDSQGLYGYTF
TRBV4-2,NA,TRBJ2-4,CASNEGGGAKNIQYF
TRBV11-2,many,TRBJ1-5,CASSVRQGLPQHF
TRBV6-1,NA,TRBJ1-5,CASSGHGRNQPQHF
TRBV11-2,once,TRBJ2-7,CASSLDSREGYKQYF
TRBV11-2,NA,TRBJ2-7,CANSSVWSGRSYGQYF
TRBV11-3,many,TRBJ2-2,CASSQHRVSGELFF
TRBV29-1,NA,TRBJ1-5,CSVGDSNQSQHF
TRBV7-2,NA,TRBJ2-5,CASNDREETQYF
TRBV13,few,TRBJ1-6,CASSLGRGFAGASYNSPLHF
TRBV7-8,few,TRBJ2-5,CASSLAQGASQETQYF
TRBV20-1,NA,TRBJ2-6,CSVSGASGANVLTF
TRBV11-2,NA,TRBJ2-7,CASSLVVAALHYEQYF
TRBV29-1,many,TRBJ2-2,CSVPRSGGTGELFF
TRBV18,NA,TRBJ2-7,CASSPPGGQGYEQYF
TRBV11-2,NA,TRBJ2-7,CASSLGAEAYEQYF
TRBV6-2/TRBV6-3,few,TRBJ2-1,CASRQLSYNEQFF
TRBV5-6,NA,TRBJ2-1,CASSFGWTESPWQFF
TRBV14,few,TRBJ1-1,CASSQRPRTGVQTEAFF
TRBV4-2,many,TRBJ2-2,CASSQGHLREGSDTGELFF
TRBV10-3,NA,TRBJ2-7,CADRGQGLDEQYF
TRBV5-1,few,TRBJ1-2,CASSIHGPNYGYTF
TRBV29-1,NA,TRBJ2-1,CSVAGRVGEQFF
TRBV11-2,NA,TRBJ2-7,CASSLVGGGAWSGQYF